Each of the 17 T cell receptor beta chains below was sequenced from the same sample in a study of identical twins. TCRdb called the 5' RACE reads again in MiXCR, with one record for every CDR3 protein. Of 500,000 to 550,000 distinct CDR3 sequences in the sample, roughly a fifth were seen once. Another study also made use of these data, one on T cells expressing NK-cell markers.

The sequenced sample consisted of CD4+ T cells sorted from blood. The receptors shown here come from a woman younger than 30 in good health.

This clonotype was seen ten or more times. V gene TRBV7-8 combines with J gene TRBJ1-6, with 10 nucleotides matching TRBD1. Germline CDR1 is SGHVS and CDR2 is FQNEAQ. The V gene end was trimmed by 3 bases and the J gene end by 10 bases; junction bases not matched to a gene: 3. This CDR3 has 14 amino acids. The CDR3 protein is CASSLGTGESPLHF. The CDR3 DNA reads as TGTGCCAGCAGCTTGGGGACAGGGGAATCACCCCTCCACTTT.

The chain joins TRBV9 to TRBJ2-7, with D possibly matching TRBD2 (6 bases). CDR3 length equals 13 residues. Trimming shortened V by 5 bases and J by 3 bases, and 12 bases separated the two germline ends. CDR1 SGDLS and CDR2 YYNGEE come from the germline V gene. The CDR3 reads CASSEAGGYEQYF. Here the CDR3 DNA reads TGTGCCAGCAGTGAAGCCGGGGGCTACGAGCAGTACTTC.

This clonotype was seen a handful of times. The chain uses TRBV29-1 and TRBJ2-1, with D perhaps matching TRBD1 (6 bases). The germline gives CDR1 SQVTM, CDR2 ANQGSEA. This CDR3 contains 13 residues. Trimming shortened V by 5 bases and J by 6 bases, and 14 bases separated the two germline ends. The CDR3, as DNA: TGCAGCGTTTTACGACAGGATCCCAATGAGCAGTTCTTC. Encoded protein: CSVLRQDPNEQFF.

The chain combines TRBV20-1 with TRBJ1-1; a possible D gene is TRBD1 (6 bases). From germline, CDR1 is DFQATT and CDR2 SNEGSKA (reference sequence). V lost 4 bases and J lost 0, with 21 bases in between. The CDR3 extends over 17 amino acids. The CDR3 coding sequence is TGCAGTGCTATATTAAGGGGGGCTAGGGGGATGAACACTGAAGCTTTCTTT. This codes for CSAILRGARGMNTEAFF.

This chain connects TRBV5-1 to TRBJ1-6, with 7 bases lining up with TRBD1. V dropped 7 bases and J dropped 7; count of bases not matched to a gene: 5. Germline lookup yields CDR1 SGHRS and CDR2 YFSETQ. The CDR3 has 13 amino acids. This CDR3 is CASRDSPNSPLHF. The CDR3 coding sequence is TGCGCCAGCCGGGACAGCCCAAATTCACCCCTCCACTTT.

CDR3 in DNA: TGTGCCAGCAGTTCCGGGACAGGGCACGGAGATACGCAGTATTTT. This sequence encodes CASSSGTGHGDTQYF. V gene TRBV12-3 or TRBV12-4 combines with J gene TRBJ2-3; 9 bases agree with TRBD1. Trimming cost V 4 bases and J 5 bases; bases outside gene matches: 7. This CDR3 is 15 amino acids long.

This clonotype turned up a few times. V gene TRBV15 combines with J gene TRBJ2-7, with D perhaps given as TRBD1 or TRBD2 (5 bases each). Trimming stripped 1 base from V and 6 bases from J, with 13 bases between. The length of the CDR3 is 14 residues. Germline CDR1 reads LNHNV; CDR2 reads YYDKDF (reference sequence). The CDR3 region is CATSRAEGFAEQYF. CDR3 nucleotide sequence: TGTGCCACCAGCAGAGCCGAGGGGTTCGCCGAGCAGTACTTC.

CDR3 bases: TGTGCCAGCAGCTCCCGTGAGGGGTTTGAGACCCAGTACTTC. This translates into CASSSREGFETQYF. The rearrangement uses TRBV11-3 and TRBJ2-5; D might be TRBD1 or TRBD2, each matching 5 bases. This CDR3 region has 14 residues. CDR1 is SGHNT and CDR2 is YENEEA in the germline V gene. V shed 4 bases and J shed 5 bases, with 14 bases lying between them.

This clonotype was detected only a few times. The genes are TRBV7-8 and TRBJ2-7; 11 bases line up with TRBD2. In germline, CDR1 is SGHVS, CDR2 FQNEAQ. The trim removed 5 bases at V and 3 bases at J, leaving 6 bases unmatched. The CDR3 runs 15 residues. The chain's CDR3 is CASSRTSGPSYEQYF. CDR3 nucleotides: TGTGCCAGCAGCAGGACTAGCGGGCCTAGCTACGAGCAGTACTTC.

This clonotype was counted between two and nine times. CDR3 in DNA: TGTGCCAGCAGTCTTTCAGGGGCGCGAGAGACCCAGTACTTC. Translating it yields CASSLSGARETQYF. This chain connects TRBV12-3 or TRBV12-4 to TRBJ2-5; D possibly corresponds to TRBD1 (6 bases). The CDR3 contains 14 residues. V lost 5 bases and J lost 4, with 14 bases in between.

This clonotype turned up a few times. The chain employs TRBV12-3 or TRBV12-4 and TRBJ1-3; D not certain. Trimming removed 7 bases from V and 0 bases from J, with 13 bases in between. This CDR3 has 15 amino acids. The chain's CDR3 is CASTLWALSGNTIYF. The DNA for the CDR3 is TGTGCCAGCACCTTGTGGGCGCTCTCTGGAAACACCATATATTTT.

This clonotype was detected many times. The chain recombines TRBV12-3 or TRBV12-4 with TRBJ2-7, with D perhaps assigned TRBD1 or TRBD2 (7 bases each). The length of the CDR3 is 11 residues. V was shortened by 6 bases and J by 7 bases, with 10 bases between the two germline ends. CDR3 protein: CASSRGGEQYF. The CDR3 bases are TGTGCCAGCAGCAGGGGGGGGGAGCAGTACTTC.

This clonotype was found a few times. The genes are TRBV24-1 and TRBJ2-1; 11 bases map to TRBD2. The germline V gene encodes CDR1 KGHDR and CDR2 SFDVKD. J lost 9 bases, V lost 2 bases, and 14 bases had no gene match. The CDR3 length is 18 residues. The CDR3 DNA sequence: TGTGCCACCAGTGATTCCCCGGGACTAGCGGAAGGCAAGGGTGAGCAGTTCTTC. Residues: CATSDSPGLAEGKGEQFF.

The sample holds one count of this clonotype. J is TRBJ2-7 and V is TRBV20-1; the D gene is possibly TRBD2 (6 bases). The V gene's germline CDR1 is DFQATT and CDR2 SNEGSKA (reference sequence). There are 12 residues in the CDR3. V was shortened by 7 bases and J by 1 base, with 11 bases between the two germline ends. The DNA of the CDR3 is TGCAGTGTCCGGGGGAATTCCTACGAGCAGTACTTC. This sequence encodes CSVRGNSYEQYF.

This clonotype was picked up one time. The chain has TRBV20-1 and TRBJ2-1, with 7 bases that match TRBD2. The length of the CDR3 is 13 residues. Germline CDR1 reads DFQATT; CDR2 reads SNEGSKA (reference sequence). V was clipped by 1 base and J by 8 bases; unmatched bases: 5. The chain's CDR3 is CSARAGLIHEQFF. The CDR3 coding sequence is TGCAGTGCTAGAGCGGGACTAATCCATGAGCAGTTCTTC.

Concerning this clonotype: A much larger clone lies a single base off, so this may be a read error. The chain recombines TRBV12-3 or TRBV12-4 with TRBJ2-7; D is unclear. The CDR3 spans 16 residues. Trimming cost V 8 bases and J 5 bases, with 25 bases left between them. The CDR3 loop is CASGSDRAGAIDEQYF. The CDR3 nucleotides read TGTGCCAGCGGTTCCGACCGCGCCGGAGCTATCGACGAGCAGTACTTC.

V gene TRBV21-1 combines with J gene TRBJ1-6; the table calls TRBD1, which could not be checked here. TRBV21-1 is termed a pseudogene. This CDR3 is 15 amino acids long. CDR3 sequence: CASSKSSRVNSPLHF. CDR3 in DNA: TGTGCCAGCAGCAAATCGTCCAGGGTTAATTCACCCCTCCACTTT.